Presented here are 2 T cell receptor beta chains from one specimen sequenced in a study of blood T cell repertoires in COVID-19. This table comes from immunoSEQ multiplex PCR, and its TCRdb copy is limited to in-frame clones, with some not included. This sample has 65,000 to 85,000 clones, with around nine tenths found just once. The sequencing input was peripheral blood. These receptor sequences come from a young woman with acute or convalescent COVID-19.

The J gene is TRBJ2-1, the V gene TRBV11-2, with 8 bases identical to TRBD2. After removal of 4 bases from V and 6 bases from J, the junction contained 11 bases not matched to a gene. The CDR3 spans 16 residues. Germline CDR1 is SGHAT and CDR2 is FQNNGV. The DNA of the CDR3 is TGTGCCAGCAGCTCGCCCCCGGGGGGGCGTGTCAATGAGCAGTTCTTC. Protein: CASSSPPGGRVNEQFF.

In this sample, this clone turned up a few times. The chain is built from TRBV4-1 and TRBJ1-3; no clear D. Germline V gene data show CDR1 as MGHRA and CDR2 as YSYEKL. V lost 4 bases and J lost 0, with 19 bases in between. This CDR3 is 18 amino acids long. The CDR3, as DNA: TGCGCCAGCAGCCCGTTTCTAATAGACGGGAGCTCTGGAAACACCATATATTTT. Translating it yields CASSPFLIDGSSGNTIYF.